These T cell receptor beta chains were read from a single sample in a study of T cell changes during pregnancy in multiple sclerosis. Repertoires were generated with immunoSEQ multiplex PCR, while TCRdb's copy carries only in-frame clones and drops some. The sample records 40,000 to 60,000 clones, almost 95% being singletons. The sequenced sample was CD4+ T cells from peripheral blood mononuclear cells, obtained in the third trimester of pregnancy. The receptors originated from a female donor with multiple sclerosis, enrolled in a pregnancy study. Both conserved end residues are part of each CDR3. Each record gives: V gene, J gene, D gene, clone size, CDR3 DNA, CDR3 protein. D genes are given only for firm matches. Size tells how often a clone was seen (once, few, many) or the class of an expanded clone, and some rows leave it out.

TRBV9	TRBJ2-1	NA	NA	TGTGCCAGCAGCGTTGGAGGTACGTACAATGAGCAGTTCTTC	CASSVGGTYNEQFF
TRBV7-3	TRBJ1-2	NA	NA	TGTGCCAGCAGCTTCGGTGGGCCGAATGGCTACACCTTC	CASSFGGPNGYTF
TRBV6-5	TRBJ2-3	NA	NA	TGTGCCAGCACCAAGCCGGGAATCACAGATACGCAGTATTTT	CASTKPGITDTQYF
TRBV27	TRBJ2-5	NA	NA	TGTGCCAGCAGTTTATCGGCGGTAGCGATAAACCAAGAGACCCAGTACTTC	CASSLSAVAINQETQYF
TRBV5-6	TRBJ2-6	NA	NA	TGTGCCAGCAGCTTGACATTCCTCTCTGGGGCCAACGTCCTGACTTTC	CASSLTFLSGANVLTF
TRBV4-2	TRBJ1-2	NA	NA	TGTGCCAGCAGCCAAGATCGCGCCGGGGTCACCTTC	CASSQDRAGVTF
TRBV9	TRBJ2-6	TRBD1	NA	TGTGCCAGCAGCCCCACGCTATCGACAGGGGGCCGAGGGGCCAACGTCCTGACTTTC	CASSPTLSTGGRGANVLTF
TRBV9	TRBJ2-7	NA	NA	TGTGCCAGCAGCCCGGCAGGGGGGTTGGAGCAGTACTTC	CASSPAGGLEQYF
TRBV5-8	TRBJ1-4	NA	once	TGTGCCAGCAGCCGGGACATCCAAACTAATGAAAAACTGTTTTTT	CASSRDIQTNEKLFF
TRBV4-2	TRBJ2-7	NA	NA	TGTGCCAGCAGCCAAGATCCAGGGCGTAGCGAGCAGTACTTC	CASSQDPGRSEQYF
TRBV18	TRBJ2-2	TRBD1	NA	TGTGCCAGCTCACCGGACAGGGCGTGGACCGGGGAGCTGTTTTTT	CASSPDRAWTGELFF
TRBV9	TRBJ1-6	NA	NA	TGTGCCAGCAACCAGGGCCCGGGCATATCATCACCCCTCCACTTT	CASNQGPGISSPLHF
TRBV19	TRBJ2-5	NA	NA	TGTGCCAGTAGTATTCGCCCGGGGGAGACCCAGTACTTC	CASSIRPGETQYF
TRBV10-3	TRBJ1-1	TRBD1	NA	TGTGCCATCAGTGAGTTTGCACAGGGGACTGAAGCTTTCTTT	CAISEFAQGTEAFF
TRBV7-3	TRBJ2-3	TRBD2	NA	TGTGCCAGCAGCTTGGAGGGACTAGGCACAGATACGCAGTATTTT	CASSLEGLGTDTQYF
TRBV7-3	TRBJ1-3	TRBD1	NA	TGTGCCAGCAGCTTAACCGGGACAGGGGGCATAGGTGGAAACACCATATATTTT	CASSLTGTGGIGGNTIYF
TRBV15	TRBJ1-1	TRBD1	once	TGTGCCACCAGCAGAGACCCGGGACAGGGGCCGTACACTGAAGCTTTCTTT	CATSRDPGQGPYTEAFF
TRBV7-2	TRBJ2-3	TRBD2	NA	TGTGCCAGCAGCTTAGGTTCGGCAGCGGGGGGCATCACAGATACGCAGTATTTT	CASSLGSAAGGITDTQYF
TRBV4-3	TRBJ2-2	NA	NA	TGCGCCAGCAGCCAAGCCAGGGGAGTGAGGACCGGGGAGCTGTTTTTT	CASSQARGVRTGELFF
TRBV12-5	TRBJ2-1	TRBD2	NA	TGTGCTAGTGGTTTGGTACTGTCGGGAGCGGGGGGCAATGAGCAGTTCTTC	CASGLVLSGAGGNEQFF
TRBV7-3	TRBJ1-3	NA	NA	TGTGCCAGCAGCCCCGGGGGGCTGGACACCATATATTTT	CASSPGGLDTIYF
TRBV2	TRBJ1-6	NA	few	TGTGCCAGCAGTGAATTGGCCGGGGGTAATTCACCCCTCCACTTT	CASSELAGGNSPLHF
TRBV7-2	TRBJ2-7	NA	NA	TGTGCCAGCAGCTTAGGGGGGGACCTCAGAGAGGAGCAGTACTTC	CASSLGGDLREEQYF
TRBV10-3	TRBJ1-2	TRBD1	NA	TGTGCCATCAGTGAGTCTACAGGGGCTATCTATGGCTACACCTTC	CAISESTGAIYGYTF
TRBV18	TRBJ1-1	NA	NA	TGTGCCAGCTCACCACAACTCTCGAACACTGAAGCTTTCTTT	CASSPQLSNTEAFF
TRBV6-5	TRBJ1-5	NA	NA	TGTGCCAGCAGTTACTCGGTGGGCATTCAAGCACAGCATTTT	CASSYSVGIQAQHF
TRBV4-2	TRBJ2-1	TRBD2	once	TGTGCCAGCAGCCAAGAACTAGCGGGGGCCTACAATGAGCAGTTCTTC	CASSQELAGAYNEQFF
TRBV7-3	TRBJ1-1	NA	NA	TGTGCCAGCAGTCGAGGGGGAATAGGGGTATTGGACACTGAAGCTTTCTTT	CASSRGGIGVLDTEAFF
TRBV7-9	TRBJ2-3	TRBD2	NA	TGTGCCAGCAGCTTAATGAGACCCCGGGGGGGCGGCACAGATACGCAGTATTTT	CASSLMRPRGGGTDTQYF
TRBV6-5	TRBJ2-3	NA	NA	TGTGCCAGCAGGGGGAACAGGGCAGATACGCAGTATTTT	CASRGNRADTQYF
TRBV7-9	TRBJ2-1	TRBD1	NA	TGTGCCAGCAGGGCCCGGGACAGGAGCTACAATGAGCAGTTCTTC	CASRARDRSYNEQFF
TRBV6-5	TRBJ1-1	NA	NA	TGTGCCAGCAGACTCAGGGAGGATAGAGCTGAAGCTTTCTTT	CASRLREDRAEAFF
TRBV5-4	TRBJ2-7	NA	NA	TGTGCCAGCAGCTCCACTAGTAACCACGAGCAGTACTTC	CASSSTSNHEQYF
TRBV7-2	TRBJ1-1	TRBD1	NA	TGTGCCAGCAGCACAGACAGGGCGGCAGCGAACACTGAAGCTTTCTTT	CASSTDRAAANTEAFF
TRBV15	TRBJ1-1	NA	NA	TGTGCCACCAGCAGAGGCAGCAGGGAAGCTTTCTTT	CATSRGSREAFF
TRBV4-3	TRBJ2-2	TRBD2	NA	TGCGCCAGCAGCCGTCTTAGCGGGGGGACCGGGGAGCTGTTTTTT	CASSRLSGGTGELFF
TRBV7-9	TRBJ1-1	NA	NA	TGTGCCAGCAGCTTAGTGTTTCAGGGCCCACTTGAAGCTTTCTTT	CASSLVFQGPLEAFF
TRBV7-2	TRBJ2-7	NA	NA	TGTGCCAGCAGCTTACAGGGATATTCCGAGCAGTACTTC	CASSLQGYSEQYF
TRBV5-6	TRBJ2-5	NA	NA	TGTGCCAGCAGCTTGGGCATCGGGTTTGGACAAGAGACCCAGTACTTC	CASSLGIGFGQETQYF
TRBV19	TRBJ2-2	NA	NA	TGTGCCAGTAGGTCAGGGTGGGGCGCCGGGGAGCTGTTTTTT	CASRSGWGAGELFF
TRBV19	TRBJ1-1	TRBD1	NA	TGTGCCAGTAGTACGACAGGGTTCAGGACTGAAGCTTTCTTT	CASSTTGFRTEAFF
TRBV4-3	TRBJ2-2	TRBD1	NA	TGCGCCAGCAGCCAAGATAAGGGGGCAAGCACCGGGGAGCTGTTTTTT	CASSQDKGASTGELFF
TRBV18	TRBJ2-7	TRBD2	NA	TGTGCCAGCTCACCGGGCGGGGGAAACTCCTACGAGCAGTACTTC	CASSPGGGNSYEQYF
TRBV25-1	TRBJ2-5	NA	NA	TGTGCCAGCAGTGGTGTCGGGAACCAAGAGACCCAGTACTTC	CASSGVGNQETQYF
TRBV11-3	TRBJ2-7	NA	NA	TGTGCCAGCAGCTTAGCCGACAGCCCCGAGCAGTACTTC	CASSLADSPEQYF
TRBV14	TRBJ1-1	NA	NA	TGTGCCAGTAATACAGGGATGAACACTGAAGCTTTCTTT	CASNTGMNTEAFF
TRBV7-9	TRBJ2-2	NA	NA	TGTGCCATCGAACCAGGGACCGGGGAGCTGTTTTTT	CAIEPGTGELFF
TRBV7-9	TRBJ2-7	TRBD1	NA	TGTGCCAGCAGCATCGGGACAGTGCCCTGGGGCGAGCAGTACTTC	CASSIGTVPWGEQYF
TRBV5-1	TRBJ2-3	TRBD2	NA	TGCGCCAGCAGGGGGACTAGCGGGTTTAGCACAGATACGCAGTATTTT	CASRGTSGFSTDTQYF
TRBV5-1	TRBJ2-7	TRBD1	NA	TGCGCCAGCGGGAGAGGGACAGGGGGCGAGCAGTACTTC	CASGRGTGGEQYF
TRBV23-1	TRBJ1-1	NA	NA	TGCGCCAGCAGGGCACAGGCCCCAGATGACACTGAAGCTTTCTTT	CASRAQAPDDTEAFF
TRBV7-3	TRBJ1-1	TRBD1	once	TGTGCCAGCAGCTTAGGACAGGGCCACACTGAAGCTTTCTTT	CASSLGQGHTEAFF
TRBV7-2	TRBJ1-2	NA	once	TGTGCCAGCAGCTTAGACGTGGGGGCGTTTGGTGGCTACACCTTC	CASSLDVGAFGGYTF
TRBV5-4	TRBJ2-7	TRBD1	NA	TGTGCCAGCAGCCCACATTGGACAGGAACAAGGGACGAGCAGTACTTC	CASSPHWTGTRDEQYF
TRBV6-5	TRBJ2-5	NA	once	TGTGCCAGCAGTCGACACATACAAGAGACCCAGTACTTC	CASSRHIQETQYF
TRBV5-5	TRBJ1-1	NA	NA	TGTGCCAGCAGCGGGGGGGCGGCGGCAGCTTTCTTT	CASSGGAAAAFF
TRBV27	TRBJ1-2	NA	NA	TGTGCCAGCAGTCCGCGGGACTCCCTACCGAGGGGCTACACCTTC	CASSPRDSLPRGYTF
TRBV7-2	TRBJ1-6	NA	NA	TGTGCCAGCAGCTTAGTGTGGGGAGATTCACCCCTCCACTTT	CASSLVWGDSPLHF